These 16 T cell receptor beta chains were all obtained from the same sample, sequenced in a study of cytomegalovirus exposure and HLA in healthy donors. Sequencing used immunoSEQ multiplex PCR; TCRdb keeps in-frame clones, though not all of them. The sample holds about 43,000 clones; approximately 90% are singletons and the top ten take roughly 5.3%. The sample consisted of PBMCs. The receptors stem from a man aged 18-30 years in good health and CMV-seronegative.

CDR3 protein: CASSPEGGGEQYF. Written as DNA, the CDR3 is TGCGCCAGCAGCCCAGAAGGGGGGGGCGAGCAGTACTTC. The chain couples TRBV5-1 to TRBJ2-7; perhaps TRBD2 as D (7 bases). This CDR3 is 13 amino acids long. From germline, CDR1 is SGHRS and CDR2 YFSETQ. Between the trimmed V and J ends, which lost 4 bases and 6 bases, there was a span of 14 bases. Drawing the rest from reference TRBV5-1 and TRBJ2-7, the complete variable domain is KAGVTQTPRYLIKTRGQQVTLSCSPISGHRSVSWYQQTPGQGLQFLFEYFSETQRNKGNFPGRFSGRQFSNSRSEMNVSTLELGDSALYLCASSPEGGGEQYFGPGTRLTVT.

The genes are TRBV5-6 and TRBJ2-1, with 8 bases matching TRBD1. V lost 4 bases to trimming and J lost 8 bases; unmatched junction nucleotides: 23. Germline CDR1 and CDR2: SGHDT and YYEEEE. This CDR3 region has 19 residues. The CDR3 nucleotides are TGTGCCAGCAGCCCGGGGTTAAGACAGGGGATACTAGTCAAGGATGAGCAGTTCTTC. Translated: CASSPGLRQGILVKDEQFF.

The V gene is TRBV7-2, the J gene TRBJ2-1, with 9 nucleotides matching TRBD2. Germline-derived CDR1 and CDR2 are SGHTA and FQGNSA. This CDR3 comprises 16 residues. J gave up 4 bases and V 3 bases, and 7 bases lay outside the gene matches. The CDR3 sequence is CASSLGGGALYNEQFF. CDR3 DNA sequence: TGTGCCAGCAGCTTGGGCGGGGGGGCCCTATACAATGAGCAGTTCTTC.

V and J are TRBV7-2 and TRBJ2-7, with TRBD1 matching 7 bases. Germline CDR1 and CDR2: SGHTA and FQGNSA. CDR3 length: 16 amino acids. J gave up 1 base and V 3 bases, and 9 bases lay outside the gene matches. The CDR3 sequence is CASSFTGTVMSYEQYF. Written as DNA, the CDR3 is TGTGCCAGCAGCTTTACCGGGACAGTGATGTCCTACGAGCAGTACTTC.

V usage is TRBV5-4 and J usage is TRBJ2-5; 8 bases fit TRBD2. J was trimmed by 0 bases and V by 0 bases; bases with no gene match: 4. This CDR3 comprises 16 residues. Germline CDR1 and CDR2: SGHNT and YYREEE (reference sequence). DNA of the CDR3: TGTGCCAGCAGCTTGGTGGCTAGCGGGTACCAAGAGACCCAGTACTTC. This gives the protein CASSLVASGYQETQYF.

The V gene is TRBV5-1, the J gene TRBJ2-5, with D possibly matching TRBD2 (5 bases). CDR1 SGHRS and CDR2 YFSETQ come from the germline V gene. The CDR3 is 14 amino acids. The ends were cut back, 4 bases at V and 4 bases at J, with 14 bases in the middle. The CDR3 sequence: CASSARPLAETQYF. CDR3 in DNA: TGCGCCAGCAGCGCACGGCCGCTAGCAGAGACCCAGTACTTC.

The V call is TRBV6-1, the J call TRBJ1-4, with 10 bases aligning to TRBD1. The CDR3 extends over 15 amino acids. The ends lost 7 bases at V and 2 bases at J; junction bases unmatched: 4. The germline gives CDR1 MNHNS, CDR2 SASEGT. The CDR3 DNA is TGTGCCAGCATCGACAGGGGGCTGACTAATGAAAAACTGTTTTTT. Protein: CASIDRGLTNEKLFF.

This clone was seen only once. The rearrangement links TRBV14 to TRBJ2-5; possibly TRBD2 for D (5 bases). CDR1 and CDR2 (germline): SGHDN, FVKESK. This CDR3 is built from 11 residues. The ends were cut back, 0 bases at V and 13 bases at J, with 9 bases in the middle. The CDR3 sequence: CASSQDERPYF. The DNA of the CDR3 is TGTGCCAGCAGCCAAGATGAGCGGCCGTACTTC.

The chain employs TRBV18 and TRBJ1-6, with 7 bases matching TRBD1. CDR1 is KGHSH, CDR2 LQKENI, per germline. Losses at the gene ends were 4 bases for V and 6 bases for J; bases not matched to a gene: 0. The CDR3 totals 13 residues. In DNA form, the CDR3 reads TGTGCCAGCTCACGGGACAGTAATTCACCCCTCCACTTT. Translating it yields CASSRDSNSPLHF.

The V gene is TRBV7-6, the J gene TRBJ2-7; D is undetermined. Germline CDR1 SGHVS, CDR2 FNYEAQ. With 0 bases removed from V and 4 bases from J, the gap between germline ends came to 7 bases. The CDR3 has 13 residues. The DNA of the CDR3 is TGTGCCAGCAGCTTAGCGCTCCGGTACGAGCAGTACTTC. It codes for CASSLALRYEQYF.

The chain recombines TRBV5-6 with TRBJ2-5; 10 bases fit TRBD2. This CDR3 contains 16 residues. Per the germline V gene, CDR1 is SGHDT and CDR2 is YYEEEE. Trimming removed 3 bases from V and 5 bases from J; junction bases left unmatched: 10. In DNA form, the CDR3 reads TGTGCCAGCAGCTCCTTCAGAGCGGGAGGGCGGGAGACCCAGTACTTC. This translates into CASSSFRAGGRETQYF.

CDR3 in amino acids: CASRLEYNEQFF. The CDR3 bases are TGCGCCAGCCGTTTAGAATACAATGAGCAGTTCTTC. The chain links TRBV5-1 to TRBJ2-1; D not certain. The germline V gene encodes CDR1 SGHRS and CDR2 YFSETQ. Trimming cost V 7 bases and J 4 bases, with 9 bases left between them. This CDR3 has 12 residues. The whole variable domain, filled in from reference TRBV5-1 and TRBJ2-1, reads KAGVTQTPRYLIKTRGQQVTLSCSPISGHRSVSWYQQTPGQGLQFLFEYFSETQRNKGNFPGRFSGRQFSNSRSEMNVSTLELGDSALYLCASRLEYNEQFFGPGTRLTVL.

As DNA, the CDR3 is TGTGCCAGCTCTCTATACAGGGAATCCTACGAGCAGTACTTC. This encodes CASSLYRESYEQYF. The rearrangement joins TRBV14 to TRBJ2-7; D possibly corresponds to TRBD1 (6 bases). This CDR3 is 14 amino acids long. V shed 8 bases and J shed 1 base, with 15 bases lying between them. Germline-derived CDR1 and CDR2 are SGHDN and FVKESK.

This clone was seen a few times. The chain joins TRBV13 to TRBJ2-1, with 9 bases identical to TRBD2. This CDR3 has 15 residues. Looked up from germline, CDR1 is PRHDT and CDR2 is FYEKMQ (reference sequence). The V gene end was trimmed by 5 bases and the J gene end by 5 bases; junction bases not matched to a gene: 7. The CDR3 DNA follows: TGTGCCAGCAGCCCCGGGACTAGCTGGGACAATGAGCAGTTCTTC. Translating gives CASSPGTSWDNEQFF.

The chain couples TRBV6-5 to TRBJ2-1; 9 bases are shared with TRBD2. CDR1 MNHEY and CDR2 SVGAGI come from the germline V gene. The CDR3 is made up of 16 amino acids. After removal of 0 bases from V and 6 bases from J, the junction contained 6 bases not matched to a gene. The CDR3 DNA follows: TGTGCCAGCAGTTACTCGCCTAGCGGGATACGCAATGAGCAGTTCTTC. Translating it yields CASSYSPSGIRNEQFF.

The gene calls are TRBV4-3 and TRBJ2-7; tentative D call: TRBD2 (5 bases). The CDR3 runs 15 residues. Germline V gene lookup returns CDR1 LGHNA and CDR2 YSLEER. V lost 0 bases to trimming and J lost 3 bases, with 12 bases between them. CDR3 amino acids: CASSQDRSGIYEQYF. CDR3 DNA sequence: TGCGCCAGCAGCCAAGATAGGAGCGGTATCTACGAGCAGTACTTC.